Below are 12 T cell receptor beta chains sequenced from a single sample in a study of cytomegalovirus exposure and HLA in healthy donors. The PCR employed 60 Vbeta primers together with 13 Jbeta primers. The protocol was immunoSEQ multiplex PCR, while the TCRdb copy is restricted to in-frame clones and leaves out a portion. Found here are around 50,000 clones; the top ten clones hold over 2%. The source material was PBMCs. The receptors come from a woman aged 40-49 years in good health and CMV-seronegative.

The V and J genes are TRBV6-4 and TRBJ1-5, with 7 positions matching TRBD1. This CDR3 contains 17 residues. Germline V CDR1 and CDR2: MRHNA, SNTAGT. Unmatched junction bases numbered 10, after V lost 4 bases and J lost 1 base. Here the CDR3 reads CASSVDRAALSNQPQHF. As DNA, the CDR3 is TGTGCCAGCAGTGTTGACAGGGCCGCCTTGAGCAATCAGCCCCAGCATTTT.

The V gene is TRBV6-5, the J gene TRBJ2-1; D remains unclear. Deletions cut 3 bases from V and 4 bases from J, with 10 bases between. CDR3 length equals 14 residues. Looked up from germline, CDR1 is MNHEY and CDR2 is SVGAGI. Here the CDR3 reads CASSYQAIYNEQFF. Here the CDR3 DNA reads TGTGCCAGCAGTTATCAGGCGATTTACAATGAGCAGTTCTTC.

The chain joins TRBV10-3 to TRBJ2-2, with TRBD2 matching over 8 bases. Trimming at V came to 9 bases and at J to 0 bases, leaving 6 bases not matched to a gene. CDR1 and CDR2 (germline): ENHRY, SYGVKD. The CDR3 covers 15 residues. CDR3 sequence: CAISLAGPNTGELFF. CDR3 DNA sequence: TGTGCCATATCTCTAGCGGGCCCGAACACCGGGGAGCTGTTTTTT.

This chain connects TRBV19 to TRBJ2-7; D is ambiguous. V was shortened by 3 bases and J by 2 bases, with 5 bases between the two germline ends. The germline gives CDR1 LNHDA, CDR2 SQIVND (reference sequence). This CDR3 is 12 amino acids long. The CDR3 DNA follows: TGTGCCAGTAGTATGGCCGCCTACGAGCAGTACTTC. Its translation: CASSMAAYEQYF.

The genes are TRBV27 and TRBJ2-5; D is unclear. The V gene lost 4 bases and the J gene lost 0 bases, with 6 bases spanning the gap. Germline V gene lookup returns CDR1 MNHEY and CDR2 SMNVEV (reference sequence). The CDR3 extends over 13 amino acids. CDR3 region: CASSSQYQETQYF. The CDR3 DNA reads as TGTGCCAGCAGTTCCCAATACCAAGAGACCCAGTACTTC.

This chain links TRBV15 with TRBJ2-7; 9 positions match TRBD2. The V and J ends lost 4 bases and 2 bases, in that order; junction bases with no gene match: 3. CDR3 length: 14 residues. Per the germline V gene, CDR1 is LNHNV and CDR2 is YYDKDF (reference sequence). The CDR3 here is CATSKTSGAYEQYF. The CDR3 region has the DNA TGTGCCACCAGCAAGACTAGCGGCGCCTACGAGCAGTACTTC.

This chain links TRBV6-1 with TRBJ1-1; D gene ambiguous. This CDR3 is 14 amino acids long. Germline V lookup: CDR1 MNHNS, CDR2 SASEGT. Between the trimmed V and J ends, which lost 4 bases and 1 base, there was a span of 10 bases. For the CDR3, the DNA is TGTGCCAGCAGTGCGACTCATACGAACACTGAAGCTTTCTTT. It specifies CASSATHTNTEAFF.

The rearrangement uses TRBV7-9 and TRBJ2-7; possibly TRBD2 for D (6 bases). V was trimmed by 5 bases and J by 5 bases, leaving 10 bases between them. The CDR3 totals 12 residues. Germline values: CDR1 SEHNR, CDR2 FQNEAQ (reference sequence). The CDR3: CASSAGTHEQYF. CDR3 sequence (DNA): TGTGCCAGCAGCGCAGGGACTCACGAGCAGTACTTC.

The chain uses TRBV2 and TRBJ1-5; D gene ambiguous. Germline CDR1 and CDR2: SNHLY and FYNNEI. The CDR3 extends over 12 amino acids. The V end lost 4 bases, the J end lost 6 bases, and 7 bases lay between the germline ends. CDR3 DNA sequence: TGTGCCAGCAGTGTAACAATTCAGCCCCAGCATTTT. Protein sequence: CASSVTIQPQHF. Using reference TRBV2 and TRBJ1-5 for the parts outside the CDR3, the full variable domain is EPEVTQTPSHQVTQMGQEVILRCVPISNHLYFYWYRQILGQKVEFLVSFYNNEISEKSEIFDDQFSVERPDGSNFTLKIRSTKLEDSAMYFCASSVTIQPQHFGDGTRLSIL.

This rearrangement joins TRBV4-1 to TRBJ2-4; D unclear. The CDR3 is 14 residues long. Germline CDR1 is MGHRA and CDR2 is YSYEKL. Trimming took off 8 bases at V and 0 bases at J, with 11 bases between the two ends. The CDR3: CASQVSLAKNIQYF. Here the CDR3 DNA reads TGCGCCAGCCAGGTTTCTCTAGCCAAAAACATTCAGTACTTC.

CDR3 sequence: CASSQDDRGFSNQPQHF. The DNA of the CDR3 is TGCGCCAGCAGCCAAGATGATAGGGGTTTCAGCAATCAGCCCCAGCATTTT. The chain uses TRBV4-1 and TRBJ1-5; D possibly corresponds to TRBD1 (5 bases). Trimming shortened V by 0 bases and J by 1 base, and 13 bases separated the two germline ends. The CDR3 totals 17 residues. The V gene's germline CDR1 is MGHRA and CDR2 YSYEKL.

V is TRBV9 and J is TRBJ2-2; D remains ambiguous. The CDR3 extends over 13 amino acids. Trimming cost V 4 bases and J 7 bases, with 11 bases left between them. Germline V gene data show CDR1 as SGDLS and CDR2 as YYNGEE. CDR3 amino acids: CASSLRRDGELFF. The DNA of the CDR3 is TGTGCCAGCAGCCTACGTCGTGACGGGGAGCTGTTTTTT.